This T cell receptor beta chain stems from a study of blood T cell repertoires in COVID-19. Study information: The United States, Italy and Spain were the sources of the acute and convalescent COVID-19 samples. Sources were T cells, B-cell-depleted T cells, or PBMCs; the material itself was cDNA or gDNA.

Trimming took 3 bases from V and 1 from J, leaving 19 bases between them. Germline assignment: CDR1 SGHVS and CDR2 FQNEAQ. The CDR3 is made up of 18 amino acids. Original data processing: Using reference gene primer amplification, nucleated cell counts were estimated. Using immunoSEQ multiplex PCR, the repertoire was profiled, and TCRdb retains in-frame clones only, with some absent. D and trimming were read from the DNA, whereas the V and J calls and clone size are those reported in that table. The table includes 200,000 or so clones, 65% to 90% detected once. The rearrangement uses TRBV7-8 and TRBJ1-5, with a possible D match to TRBD1 (5 bases). This clonotype was sampled from a man older than 75 with acute or convalescent COVID-19. Sequenced sample: peripheral blood. The CDR3 spells CASSFTSGPGKSNQPQHF. In DNA, the CDR3 is TGTGCCAGCAGCTTTACGTCCGGGCCAGGGAAGAGCAATCAGCCCCAGCATTTT.